The rows below give T cell receptor beta chains drawn from one sample of a study of T cell repertoires in cytomegalovirus infection. TCRdb ran MiXCR on the reads and lists one entry per CDR3 protein. The profile shows 250,000 or so distinct CDR3 sequences, over 15% of them singletons. Sequencing was performed on CD8+ T cells from PBMCs. All receptors come from a human donor in good health (CMV status not recorded). Some clones in this sample may be carry-over from other donors' samples. The CDR3 runs from the conserved cysteine through the conserved F or W. D genes are given only for firm matches. Some rows mark clone size as missing; the rest say once, few, many or name a class of expanded clone.

V	J	D	length	size	DNA	CDR3
TRBV19	TRBJ1-5	NA	15	many	TGTGCCAGTAGTGACGATAGACAGGGCAATCAGCCCCAGCATTTT	CASSDDRQGNQPQHF
TRBV28	TRBJ1-6	NA	15	NA	TGTGCCAGCATCCAAGGAGAGACATATAATTCACCCCTCCACTTT	CASIQGETYNSPLHF
TRBV7-2	TRBJ1-5	TRBD1	18	many	TGTGCCAGCTCCACTACAGGGGGCGCGGGATATAGCAATCAGCCCCAGCATTTT	CASSTTGGAGYSNQPQHF
TRBV6-5	TRBJ2-7	NA	12	NA	TGTGCCAGCAGTCAGATGACGGGCGAGCAGTACTTC	CASSQMTGEQYF
TRBV29-1	TRBJ2-1	NA	16	NA	TGCAGCGTTGAAGAGGTAGGACTCCCGGGAATAGATGAGCAGTTCTTC	CSVEEVGLPGIDEQFF
TRBV6-5	TRBJ2-1	TRBD1	19	few	TGTGCCAGCAGTTACTCGCCGTCTCCATACAGGGGTGAATACAATGAGCAGTTCTTC	CASSYSPSPYRGEYNEQFF
TRBV12-3/TRBV12-4	TRBJ1-2	NA	12	NA	TGTGCCAGCAGTTTAGTCGGATATGGCTACACCTTC	CASSLVGYGYTF
TRBV27	TRBJ1-2	NA	17	NA	TGTGCCAGCAGTACGACCCCCAGAGAGGGGGCTAACTATGGCTACACCTTC	CASSTTPREGANYGYTF
TRBV4-1	TRBJ1-1	NA	13	few	TGCGCCAGCAGCCAAGCTAAGAACACTGAAGCTTTCTTT	CASSQAKNTEAFF
TRBV6-1	TRBJ2-1	NA	13	NA	TGTGCCAGCAGCGTTACAAGGAACAATGAGCAGTTCTTC	CASSVTRNNEQFF
TRBV10-3	TRBJ2-7	NA	15	NA	TGTGCCATCAGTGAAGCCGAAGGGGCCCCCTACGAGCAGTACTTC	CAISEAEGAPYEQYF
TRBV14	TRBJ2-3	NA	18	many	TGTGCCAGCAGCCAAGATCGTGGGACATCTTCGGGGGAAGATACGCAGTATTTT	CASSQDRGTSSGEDTQYF
TRBV7-2	TRBJ2-1	NA	14	many	TGTGCCAGCAGCTTAGCCACTGCGTACAATGAGCAGTTCTTC	CASSLATAYNEQFF
TRBV7-8	TRBJ2-3	TRBD1	16	many	TGTGCCAGCAGCTTAGGTTCGGGACAGGCGATGGATACGCAGTATTTT	CASSLGSGQAMDTQYF
TRBV19	TRBJ2-7	NA	12	NA	TGTGCCAGTAGGTTTGAGGGTGGCGAGCAGTACTTC	CASRFEGGEQYF
TRBV6-5	TRBJ1-1	TRBD1	22	NA	TGTGCCAGCACGGTCCGGGACAGGGGGCTTGGGTCCGAGGGGGGATTTAACACTGAAGCTTTCTTT	CASTVRDRGLGSEGGFNTEAFF
TRBV6-1	TRBJ1-1	TRBD1	15	many	TGTGCCAGCAGTGACTCCGGGACAGGATCGGCTGAAGCTTTCTTT	CASSDSGTGSAEAFF
TRBV15	TRBJ1-6	NA	13	NA	TGTGCCACCAGCAGTATAAGGGGGTCACCCCTCCACTTT	CATSSIRGSPLHF
TRBV12-3/TRBV12-4	TRBJ2-4	TRBD2	15	many	TGTGCCAGCAGTTTTACGGGGGGGCCAACGGACATTCAGTACTTC	CASSFTGGPTDIQYF
TRBV28	TRBJ2-5	NA	16	NA	TGTGCCACCTCTCCCTTTTTGTCCCAGGGAGAAGAGACCCAGTACTTC	CATSPFLSQGEETQYF
TRBV13	TRBJ2-5	TRBD1	15	once	TGTGCCAGCAGCTTAGCCGGGACAGGGCAGGAGACCCAGTACTTC	CASSLAGTGQETQYF
TRBV6-5	TRBJ2-1	NA	15	few	TGTGCCAGCAGGGTTACAGGGAGCTCCTACAATGAGCAGTTCTTC	CASRVTGSSYNEQFF
TRBV9	TRBJ1-1	NA	15	many	TGTGCCAGCAGCGTAGGGACAGAGGTAAACACTGAAGCTTTCTTT	CASSVGTEVNTEAFF
TRBV10-3	TRBJ1-2	TRBD1	14	many	TGTGCCATCAGTGATACCGGGACAGGGGATGGCTACACCTTC	CAISDTGTGDGYTF
TRBV11-2	TRBJ2-1	TRBD2	16	many	TGTGCCAGCGGGCCGTGGGGCGGGGGGGCCAACAATGAGCAGTTCTTC	CASGPWGGGANNEQFF
TRBV20-1	TRBJ2-1	TRBD1	15	many	TGCAGTGCTAGCCCGGACAGGGGAGTCTACAATGAGCAGTTCTTC	CSASPDRGVYNEQFF
TRBV11-2	TRBJ2-7	NA	15	few	TGTGCCAGCAGCTTAGGGACAGGGAGGGAGTACGAGCAGTACTTC	CASSLGTGREYEQYF
TRBV29-1	TRBJ2-7	NA	17	NA	TGCAGCGTTGAAACACCGGGCCGGGGGCCCAGCTCCTACGAGCAGTACTTC	CSVETPGRGPSSYEQYF
TRBV6-2/TRBV6-3	TRBJ2-3	TRBD2	17	NA	TGTGCCAGCAGTTACTCGGCTAGCGGGGGATTCTTAGATACGCAGTATTTT	CASSYSASGGFLDTQYF
TRBV10-3	TRBJ2-7	TRBD1	17	NA	TGTGCCATCAGCCTAGGGACAGGAGATTCCTTAGCCTACGAGCAGTACTTC	CAISLGTGDSLAYEQYF
TRBV6-6	TRBJ2-1	NA	14	NA	TGTGCCAGCAGTCCCTTGGGGGGTTACAATGAGCAGTTCTTC	CASSPLGGYNEQFF
TRBV5-1	TRBJ1-2	NA	16	few	TGCGCCAGCAGCTTGGAATCAGGTCAGCCAAACTATGGCTACACCTTC	CASSLESGQPNYGYTF
TRBV28	TRBJ1-1	NA	14	many	TGTGCCAGCAGTTTCCGAGACGGGAACACTGAAGCTTTCTTT	CASSFRDGNTEAFF
TRBV28	TRBJ1-2	NA	13	NA	TGTGCCAGCAGTTTGGGGGTTCCCTATGGCTACACCTTC	CASSLGVPYGYTF
TRBV27	TRBJ1-5	NA	14	many	TGTGCCAGCAGTAAGTCGTCAACCAATCAGCCCCAGCATTTT	CASSKSSTNQPQHF
TRBV6-5	TRBJ1-6	NA	14	NA	TGTGCCAGCAAGCGAGGGGTCTATAATTCACCCCTCCACTTT	CASKRGVYNSPLHF
TRBV6-2/TRBV6-3	TRBJ2-1	NA	15	NA	TGTGCCAGCAGTTACGCCCCGGCCGATCTGGGTGAGCAGTTCTTC	CASSYAPADLGEQFF
TRBV29-1	TRBJ1-4	NA	11	few	TGCAGCGGGGAGCTTAATGAAAAACTGTTTTTT	CSGELNEKLFF
TRBV15	TRBJ1-6	TRBD1	15	few	TGTGCCACCAGCAGAGATCTGGACAGGGGATCACCCCTCCACTTT	CATSRDLDRGSPLHF
TRBV7-9	TRBJ2-1	TRBD2	14	many	TGTGCCAGCAGCTTAGTCCGGGGGGACAATGAGCAGTTCTTC	CASSLVRGDNEQFF
TRBV20-1	TRBJ2-1	TRBD1	16	few	TGCAGTGCTAGACCGTACCGGGACAGGGGCCTCAATGAGCAGTTCTTC	CSARPYRDRGLNEQFF
TRBV7-6	TRBJ1-3	NA	13	many	TGTGCCAGCAGCCCGGACAGCGGAAACACCATATATTTT	CASSPDSGNTIYF
TRBV29-1	TRBJ1-2	NA	13	NA	TGCAGCGTGTCCGGCGGGTTCTTCGGTGGCTACACCTTC	CSVSGGFFGGYTF
TRBV28	TRBJ2-5	TRBD2	16	few	TGTGCCAGCAGTTTAGTACTAGCGGGGGGCAGAGAGACCCAGTACTTC	CASSLVLAGGRETQYF
TRBV15	TRBJ2-1	NA	17	NA	TGTGCCACCAGCATCGCGGGGGCCCCTCTTGGCTACAATGAGCAGTTCTTC	CATSIAGAPLGYNEQFF
TRBV7-8	TRBJ2-2	TRBD1	17	many	TGTGCCAGCAGCTACCCGGTCGGGACAGGGGACACCGGGGAGCTGTTTTTT	CASSYPVGTGDTGELFF
TRBV11-2	TRBJ1-2	NA	13	once	TGTGCCAGCAGCTTAGGAGAGCACTATGGCTACACCTTC	CASSLGEHYGYTF
TRBV6-6	TRBJ2-4	TRBD1	17	few	TGTGCCAGCAGTATTGCGGGGACAGGGGGCACCAAAAACATTCAGTACTTC	CASSIAGTGGTKNIQYF
TRBV7-2	TRBJ1-1	NA	14	many	TGTGCCAGCAGCTCCACACGGGGTAACACTGAAGCTTTCTTT	CASSSTRGNTEAFF
TRBV6-5	TRBJ2-1	NA	15	NA	TGTGCCAGCAGTCAGGGACCCGACCGGTACAATGAGCAGTTCTTC	CASSQGPDRYNEQFF
TRBV5-1	TRBJ2-7	NA	13	NA	TGCGCCAGCAGCCAAGGGACGGCCTACGAGCAGTACTTC	CASSQGTAYEQYF
TRBV7-9	TRBJ2-3	NA	16	many	TGTGCCAGCAGCCTAGCCCGGGGACTTTCTTCCGATACGCAGTATTTT	CASSLARGLSSDTQYF
TRBV27	TRBJ2-5	TRBD2	21	NA	TGTGCCAGCAGTTGGACCGGGACTAGCGGGGGGCCATCCTACCCAGGGGAGACCCAGTACTTC	CASSWTGTSGGPSYPGETQYF
TRBV6-2/TRBV6-3	TRBJ2-7	NA	14	NA	TGTGCCAGCAGTGCCACAGGATCCCTCGACGAGCAGTACTTC	CASSATGSLDEQYF